This T cell receptor beta chain emerged from a study of OX40 agonist ivuxolimab in advanced cancers. TCRdb's copy holds only in-frame clones and misses some; the assay was immunoSEQ multiplex PCR. The repertoire has about 27,000 clones, 70% to 90% of them found once; the top ten carry 15% to 20%. CDR3 length: 17 residues. V was pared by 2 bases and J by 2 bases, with 17 bases between. Germline-derived CDR1 and CDR2 are SEHNR and FQNEAQ (reference sequence). The sequence derives from an adult with an advanced solid tumor such as melanoma, head and neck, liver or kidney cancer. The chain links TRBV7-9 to TRBJ2-3, with D possibly matching TRBD1 (6 bases). Sequencing was performed on CD4+ or CD8+ T cells sorted from blood, taken in a trial of the OX40 agonist ivuxolimab. CDR3 amino acids: CASSLSEGTPFTDTQYF. The CDR3 coding sequence is TGTGCCAGCAGCTTATCCGAGGGGACACCCTTCACAGATACGCAGTATTTT.